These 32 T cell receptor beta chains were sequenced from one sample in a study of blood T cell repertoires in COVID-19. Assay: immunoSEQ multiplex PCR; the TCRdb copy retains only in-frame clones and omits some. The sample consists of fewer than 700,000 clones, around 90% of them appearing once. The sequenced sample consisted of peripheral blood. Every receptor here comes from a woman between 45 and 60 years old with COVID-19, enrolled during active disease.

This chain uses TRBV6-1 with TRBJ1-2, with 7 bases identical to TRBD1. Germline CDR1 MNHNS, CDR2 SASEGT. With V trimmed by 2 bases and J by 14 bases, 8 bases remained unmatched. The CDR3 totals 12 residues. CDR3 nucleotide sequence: TGTGCCAGCAGTGAATTGGGACAGACTTCAACCTTC. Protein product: CASSELGQTSTF.

The CDR3 reads CASSPGTGDHEQYF. The CDR3 nucleotides are TGTGCCAGCAGCCCCGGGACAGGGGACCACGAGCAGTACTTC. V usage is TRBV27 and J usage is TRBJ2-7, with 10 bases matching TRBD1. V was pared by 6 bases and J by 5 bases, with 7 bases of the junction left unmatched. This CDR3 has 14 residues. Germline lookup yields CDR1 MNHEY and CDR2 SMNVEV (reference sequence).

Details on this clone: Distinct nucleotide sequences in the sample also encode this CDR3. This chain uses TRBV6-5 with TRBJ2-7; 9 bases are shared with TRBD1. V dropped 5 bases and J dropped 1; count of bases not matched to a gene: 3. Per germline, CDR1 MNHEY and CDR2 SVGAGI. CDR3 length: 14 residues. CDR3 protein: CASSPGTGSYEQYF. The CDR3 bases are TGTGCCAGCAGTCCGGGGACAGGGTCCTACGAGCAGTACTTC.

CDR3 sequence reads: CASSIKRGNTDTQYF. The CDR3 DNA follows: TGTGCCAGTAGTATAAAGCGGGGGAACACAGATACGCAGTATTTT. V is TRBV19 and J is TRBJ2-3; 8 nucleotides match TRBD2. Germline values: CDR1 LNHDA, CDR2 SQIVND (reference sequence). This CDR3 is built from 15 residues. Trimming took 2 bases from V and 2 from J; bases not matched to a gene: 3.

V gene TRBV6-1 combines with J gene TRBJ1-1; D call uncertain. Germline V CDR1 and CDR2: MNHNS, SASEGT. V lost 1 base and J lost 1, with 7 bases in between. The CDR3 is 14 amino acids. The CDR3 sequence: CASSEVARNTEAFF. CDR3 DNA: TGTGCCAGCAGTGAAGTCGCCAGGAACACTGAAGCTTTCTTT.

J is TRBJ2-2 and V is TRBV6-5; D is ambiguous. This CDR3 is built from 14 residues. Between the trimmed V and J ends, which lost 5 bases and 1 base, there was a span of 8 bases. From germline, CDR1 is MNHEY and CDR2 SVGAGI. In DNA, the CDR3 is TGTGCCAGCAGTAACTTATTGAACACCGGGGAGCTGTTTTTT. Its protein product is CASSNLLNTGELFF.

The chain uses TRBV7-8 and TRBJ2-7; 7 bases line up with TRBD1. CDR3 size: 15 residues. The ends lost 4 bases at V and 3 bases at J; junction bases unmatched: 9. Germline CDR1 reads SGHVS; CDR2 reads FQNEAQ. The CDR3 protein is CASSSSSRGIYEQYF. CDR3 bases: TGTGCCAGCAGCTCCTCTTCCAGGGGGATCTACGAGCAGTACTTC.

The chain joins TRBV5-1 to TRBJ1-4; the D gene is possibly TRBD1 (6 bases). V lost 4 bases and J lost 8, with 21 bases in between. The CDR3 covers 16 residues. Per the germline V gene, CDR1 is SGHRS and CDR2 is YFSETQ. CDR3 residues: CASSQQMGGRGEKLFF. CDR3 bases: TGCGCCAGCAGCCAGCAAATGGGGGGGCGCGGAGAAAAACTGTTTTTT.

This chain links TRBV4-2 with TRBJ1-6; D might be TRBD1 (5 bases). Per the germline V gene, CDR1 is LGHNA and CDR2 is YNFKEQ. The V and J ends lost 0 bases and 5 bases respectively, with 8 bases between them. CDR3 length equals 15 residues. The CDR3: CASSQETANNSPLHF. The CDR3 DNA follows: TGTGCCAGCAGCCAAGAGACAGCCAATAATTCACCCCTCCACTTT.

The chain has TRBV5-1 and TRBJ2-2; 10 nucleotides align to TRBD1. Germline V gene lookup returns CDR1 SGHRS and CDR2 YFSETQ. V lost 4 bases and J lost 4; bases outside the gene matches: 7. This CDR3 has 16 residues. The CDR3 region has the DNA TGCGCCAGCAGCCTTACGACAGGGGGCACCACCGGGGAGCTGTTTTTT. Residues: CASSLTTGGTTGELFF.

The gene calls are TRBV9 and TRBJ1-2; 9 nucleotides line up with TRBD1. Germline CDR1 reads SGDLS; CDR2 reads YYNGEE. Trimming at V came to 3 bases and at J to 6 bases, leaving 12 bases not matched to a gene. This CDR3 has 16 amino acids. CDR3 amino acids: CASSAGQGQGIHGYTF. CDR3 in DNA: TGTGCCAGCAGCGCCGGCCAGGGACAGGGAATCCATGGCTACACCTTC.

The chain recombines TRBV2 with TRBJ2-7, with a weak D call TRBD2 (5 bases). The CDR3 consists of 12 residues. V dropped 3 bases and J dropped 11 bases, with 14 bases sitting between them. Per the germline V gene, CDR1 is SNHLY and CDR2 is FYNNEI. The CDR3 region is CASSDGSGFKYF. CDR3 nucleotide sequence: TGTGCCAGCAGTGATGGATCGGGGTTTAAGTACTTC.

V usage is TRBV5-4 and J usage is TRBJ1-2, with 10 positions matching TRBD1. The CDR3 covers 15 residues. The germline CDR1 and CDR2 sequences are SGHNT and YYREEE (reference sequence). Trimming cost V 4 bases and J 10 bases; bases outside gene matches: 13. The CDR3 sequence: CASSAGQGGVDAYTF. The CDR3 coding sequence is TGTGCCAGCAGCGCTGGACAGGGGGGGGTCGACGCCTACACCTTC.

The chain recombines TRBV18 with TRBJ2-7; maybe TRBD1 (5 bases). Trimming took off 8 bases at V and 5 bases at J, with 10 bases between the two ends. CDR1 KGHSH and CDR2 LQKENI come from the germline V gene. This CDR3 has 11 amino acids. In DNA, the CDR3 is TGTGCCAGCCGCACAGGACACGAGCAGTACTTC. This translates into CASRTGHEQYF.

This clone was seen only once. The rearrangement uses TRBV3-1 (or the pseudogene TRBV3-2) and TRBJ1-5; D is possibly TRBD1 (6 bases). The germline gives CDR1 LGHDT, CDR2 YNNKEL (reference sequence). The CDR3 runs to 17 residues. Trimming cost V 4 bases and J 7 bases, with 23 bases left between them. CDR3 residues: CASSRGPPDSPQQPQHF. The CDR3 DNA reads TGTGCCAGCAGCCGCGGGCCCCCGGACAGTCCGCAGCAGCCCCAGCATTTT.

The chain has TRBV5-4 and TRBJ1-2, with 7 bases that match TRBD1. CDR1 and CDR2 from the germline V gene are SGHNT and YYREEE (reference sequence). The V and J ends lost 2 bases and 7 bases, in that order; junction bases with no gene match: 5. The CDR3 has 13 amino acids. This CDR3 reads CASSLVPGGGYTF. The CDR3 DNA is TGTGCCAGCAGCTTAGTCCCAGGGGGTGGCTACACCTTC.

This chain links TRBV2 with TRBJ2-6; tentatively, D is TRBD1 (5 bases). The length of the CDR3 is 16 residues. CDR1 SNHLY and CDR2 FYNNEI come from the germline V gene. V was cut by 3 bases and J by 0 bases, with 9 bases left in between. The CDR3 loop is CASSDPGNSGANVLTF. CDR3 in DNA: TGTGCCAGCAGTGACCCAGGGAACTCTGGGGCCAACGTCCTGACTTTC. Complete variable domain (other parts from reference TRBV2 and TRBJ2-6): EPEVTQTPSHQVTQMGQEVILRCVPISNHLYFYWYRQILGQKVEFLVSFYNNEISEKSEIFDDQFSVERPDGSNFTLKIRSTKLEDSAMYFCASSDPGNSGANVLTFGAGSRLTVL.

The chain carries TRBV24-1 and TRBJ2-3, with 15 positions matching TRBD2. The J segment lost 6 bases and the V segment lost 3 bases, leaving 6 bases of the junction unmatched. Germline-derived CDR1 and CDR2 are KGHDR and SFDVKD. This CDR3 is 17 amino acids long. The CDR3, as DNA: TGTGCCACCAGTGATCGGACTAGCGGGGGGGCCAAGGATACGCAGTATTTT. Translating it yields CATSDRTSGGAKDTQYF.

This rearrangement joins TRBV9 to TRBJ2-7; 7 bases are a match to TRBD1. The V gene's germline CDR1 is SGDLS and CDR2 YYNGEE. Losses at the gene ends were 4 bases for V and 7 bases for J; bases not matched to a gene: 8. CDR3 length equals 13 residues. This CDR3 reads CASSPGQEREQYF. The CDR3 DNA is TGTGCCAGCAGCCCCGGACAGGAACGAGAGCAGTACTTC. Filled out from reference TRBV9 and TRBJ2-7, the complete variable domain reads DSGVTQTPKHLITATGQRVTLRCSPRSGDLSVYWYQQSLDQGLQFLIQYYNGEERAKGNILERFSAQQFPDLHSELNLSSLELGDSALYFCASSPGQEREQYFGPGTRLTVT.

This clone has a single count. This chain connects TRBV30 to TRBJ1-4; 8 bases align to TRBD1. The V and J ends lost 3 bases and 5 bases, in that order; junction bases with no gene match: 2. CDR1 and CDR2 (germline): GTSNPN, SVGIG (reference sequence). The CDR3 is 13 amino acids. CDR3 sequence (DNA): TGTGCCTGGAGCTGGACAGGGAATGAAAAACTGTTTTTT. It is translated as CAWSWTGNEKLFF.

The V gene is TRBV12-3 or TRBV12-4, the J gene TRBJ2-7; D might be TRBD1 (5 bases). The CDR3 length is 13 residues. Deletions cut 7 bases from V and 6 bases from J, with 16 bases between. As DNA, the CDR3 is TGTGCCAGCACCTCCTCAAGGGGCGGCGAGCAGTACTTC. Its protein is CASTSSRGGEQYF.

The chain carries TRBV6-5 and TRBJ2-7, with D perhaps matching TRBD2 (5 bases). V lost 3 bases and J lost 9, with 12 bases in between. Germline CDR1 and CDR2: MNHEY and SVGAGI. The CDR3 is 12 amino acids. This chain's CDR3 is CASSYSGVVQYF. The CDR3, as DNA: TGTGCCAGCAGTTATTCCGGGGTGGTGCAGTACTTC.

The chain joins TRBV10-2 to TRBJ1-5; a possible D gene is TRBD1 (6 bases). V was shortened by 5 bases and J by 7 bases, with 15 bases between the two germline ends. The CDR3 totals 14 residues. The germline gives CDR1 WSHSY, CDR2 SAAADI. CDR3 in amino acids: CASSPNRDRQPQHF. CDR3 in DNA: TGCGCCAGCAGTCCAAACAGGGATAGGCAGCCCCAGCATTTT.

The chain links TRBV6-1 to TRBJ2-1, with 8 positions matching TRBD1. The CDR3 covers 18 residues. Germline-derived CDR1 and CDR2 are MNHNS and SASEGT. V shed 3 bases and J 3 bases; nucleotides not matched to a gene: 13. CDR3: CASSEDPSGTGIYNEQFF. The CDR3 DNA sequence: TGTGCCAGCAGTGAGGACCCCTCCGGGACAGGAATCTACAATGAGCAGTTCTTC.

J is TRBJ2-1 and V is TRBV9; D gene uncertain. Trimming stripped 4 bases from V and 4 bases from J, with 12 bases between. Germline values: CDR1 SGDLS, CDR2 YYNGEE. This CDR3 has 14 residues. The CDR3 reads CASSPSDWYNEQFF. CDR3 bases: TGTGCCAGCAGCCCGAGCGACTGGTACAATGAGCAGTTCTTC.

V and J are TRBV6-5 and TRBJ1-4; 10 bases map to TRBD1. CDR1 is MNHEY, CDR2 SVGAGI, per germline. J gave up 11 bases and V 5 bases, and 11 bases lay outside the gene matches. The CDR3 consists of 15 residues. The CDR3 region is CASSQRSGTGEKLFF. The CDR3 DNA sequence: TGTGCCAGCAGTCAAAGATCCGGGACAGGGGAGAAACTGTTTTTT.

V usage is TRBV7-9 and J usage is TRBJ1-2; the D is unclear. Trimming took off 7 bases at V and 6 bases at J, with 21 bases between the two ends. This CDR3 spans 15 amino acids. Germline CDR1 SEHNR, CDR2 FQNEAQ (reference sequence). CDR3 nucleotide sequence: TGTGCCAGCATCGACCCCGAGGGCCTACGTCATGGCTACACCTTC. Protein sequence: CASIDPEGLRHGYTF. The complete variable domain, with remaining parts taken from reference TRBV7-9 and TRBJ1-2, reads DTGVSQNPRHKITKRGQNVTFRCDPISEHNRLYWYRQTLGQGPEFLTYFQNEAQLEKSRLLSDRFSAERPKGSFSTLEIQRTEQGDSAMYLCASIDPEGLRHGYTFGSGTRLTVV.

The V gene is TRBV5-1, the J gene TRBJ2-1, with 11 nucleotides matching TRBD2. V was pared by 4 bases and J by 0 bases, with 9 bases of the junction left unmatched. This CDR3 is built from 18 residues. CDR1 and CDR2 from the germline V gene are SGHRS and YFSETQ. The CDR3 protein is CASSQEVGLAASYNEQFF. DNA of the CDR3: TGCGCCAGCAGCCAGGAGGTGGGACTAGCGGCCTCCTACAATGAGCAGTTCTTC.

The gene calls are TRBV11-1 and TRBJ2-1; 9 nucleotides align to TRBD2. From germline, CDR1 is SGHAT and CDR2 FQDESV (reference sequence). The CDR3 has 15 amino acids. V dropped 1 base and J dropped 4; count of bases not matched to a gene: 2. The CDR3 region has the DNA TGTGCCAGCAGCTTAGAGACTAGCGGATACAATGAGCAGTTCTTC. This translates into CASSLETSGYNEQFF. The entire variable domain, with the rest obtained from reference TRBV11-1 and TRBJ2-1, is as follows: EAEVAQSPRYKITEKSQAVAFWCDPISGHATLYWYRQILGQGPELLVQFQDESVVDDSQLPKDRFSAERLKGVDSTLKIQPAELGDSAMYLCASSLETSGYNEQFFGPGTRLTVL.

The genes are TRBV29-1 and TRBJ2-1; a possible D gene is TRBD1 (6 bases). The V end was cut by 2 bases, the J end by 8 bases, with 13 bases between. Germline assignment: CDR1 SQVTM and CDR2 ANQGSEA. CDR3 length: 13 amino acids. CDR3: CSVESQGVDEQFF. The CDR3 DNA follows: TGCAGCGTTGAATCACAGGGAGTCGATGAGCAGTTCTTC.

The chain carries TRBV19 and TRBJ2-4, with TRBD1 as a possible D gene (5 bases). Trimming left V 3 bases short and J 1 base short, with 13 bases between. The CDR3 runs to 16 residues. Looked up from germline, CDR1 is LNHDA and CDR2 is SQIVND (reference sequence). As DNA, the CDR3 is TGTGCCAGTAGTATGCGAGACAGTGGGGCCAAAAACATTCAGTACTTC. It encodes CASSMRDSGAKNIQYF.

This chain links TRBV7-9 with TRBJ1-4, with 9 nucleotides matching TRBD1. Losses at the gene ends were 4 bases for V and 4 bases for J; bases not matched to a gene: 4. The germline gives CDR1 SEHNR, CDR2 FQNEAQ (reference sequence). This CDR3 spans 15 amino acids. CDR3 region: CASSYRDRVNEKLFF. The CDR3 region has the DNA TGTGCCAGCAGCTACCGGGACAGGGTTAATGAAAAACTGTTTTTT.